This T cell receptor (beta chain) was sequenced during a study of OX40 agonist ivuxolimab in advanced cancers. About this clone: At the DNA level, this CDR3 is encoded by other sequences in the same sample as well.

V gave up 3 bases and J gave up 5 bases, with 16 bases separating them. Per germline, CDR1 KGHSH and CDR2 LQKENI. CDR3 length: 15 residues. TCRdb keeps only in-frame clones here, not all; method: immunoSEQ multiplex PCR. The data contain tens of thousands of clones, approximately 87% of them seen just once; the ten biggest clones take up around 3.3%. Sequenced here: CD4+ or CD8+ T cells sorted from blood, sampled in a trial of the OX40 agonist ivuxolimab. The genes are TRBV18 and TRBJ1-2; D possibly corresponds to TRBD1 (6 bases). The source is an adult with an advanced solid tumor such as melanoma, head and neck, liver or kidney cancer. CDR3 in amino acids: CASSPPDRFVYGYTF. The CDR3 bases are TGTGCCAGCTCACCTCCCGACAGGTTTGTTTATGGCTACACCTTC.